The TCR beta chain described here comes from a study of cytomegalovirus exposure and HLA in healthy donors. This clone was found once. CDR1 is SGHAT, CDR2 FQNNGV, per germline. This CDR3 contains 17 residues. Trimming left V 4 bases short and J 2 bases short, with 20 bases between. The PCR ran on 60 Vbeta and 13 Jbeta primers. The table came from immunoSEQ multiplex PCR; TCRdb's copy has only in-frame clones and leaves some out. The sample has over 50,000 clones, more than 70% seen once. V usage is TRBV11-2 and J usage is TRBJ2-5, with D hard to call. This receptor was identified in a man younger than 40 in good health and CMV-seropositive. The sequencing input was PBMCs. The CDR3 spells CASSYSPASSPQETQYF. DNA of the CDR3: TGTGCCAGCAGCTATTCCCCGGCCAGTAGCCCACAAGAGACCCAGTACTTC. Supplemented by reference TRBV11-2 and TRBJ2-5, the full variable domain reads EAGVAQSPRYKIIEKRQSVAFWCNPISGHATLYWYQQILGQGPKLLIQFQNNGVVDDSQLPKDRFSAERLKGVDSTLKIQPAKLEDSAVYLCASSYSPASSPQETQYFGPGTRLLVL.